This TCR beta chain was recorded in a study of cytomegalovirus exposure and HLA in healthy donors. Points on this clone: Its antigen is still unknown.

Study-level findings and limits: In an earlier analysis, about 87% or about 30%: the productive usage of most TCR beta V segments. The listing of 160 or so TCR beta chains classed them as cytomegalovirus-associated.

Though nominally healthy at sampling, donors likely had unrecorded immune exposures. PCR primers comprised 60 Vbeta and 13 Jbeta primers. The repertoire was sequenced with immunoSEQ multiplex PCR; TCRdb's copy has only in-frame clones and lacks some. The sample holds about 150,000 clones, around 80% seen once. V shed 1 base and J 4 bases; nucleotides not matched to a gene: 6. The CDR3 extends over 16 amino acids. Germline V gene data show CDR1 as MNHEY and CDR2 as SVGAGI. The clonotype originates from a man aged 50 to 59 in good health and CMV-seropositive. This sequence joins TRBV6-5 and TRBJ1-2, with 10 bases matching TRBD1. The material sequenced was PBMCs. The CDR3 nucleotides are TGTGCCAGCAGTTACTTAGTGGGACAGGGGTTCTATGGCTACACCTTC. Protein sequence: CASSYLVGQGFYGYTF.